Following are 28 T cell receptor beta chains from one sample sequenced in a study of glioma-infiltrating T cells after dendritic cell vaccination. Specified time point: after dendritic cell vaccination, including at tumor progression/relapse. The data were produced by immunoSEQ multiplex PCR, yet TCRdb's version contains in-frame clones alone and is incomplete. The table shows approximately 50,000 clones, with more than 75% occurring only once. The sample consisted of blood, taken after dendritic cell vaccination. The receptors were sampled from a human donor with glioblastoma.

The genes are TRBV4-3 and TRBJ1-2; 8 nucleotides match TRBD1. From germline, CDR1 is LGHNA and CDR2 YSLEER. Trimming took 0 bases from V and 7 from J; bases not matched to a gene: 10. The CDR3 is 16 amino acids. The CDR3 DNA follows: TGCGCCAGCAGCCAAGAGTATTCCAGGGGGCAGCGTGGCTACACCTTC. The encoded protein is CASSQEYSRGQRGYTF.

The V and J genes are TRBV28 and TRBJ2-7; 7 nucleotides match TRBD1. Germline V gene sequence: CDR1 MDHEN, CDR2 SYDVKM. Trimming took 5 bases from V and 0 from J; bases not matched to a gene: 7. The CDR3 is 15 residues long. The CDR3 loop is CASSDPTGVSYEQYF. The CDR3 DNA reads TGTGCCAGCAGTGACCCTACAGGGGTCTCCTACGAGCAGTACTTC.

The CDR3 DNA sequence: TGTGCCAGCAGAATCTTTGAGGCAACTAATGAAAAACTGTTTTTT. It codes for CASRIFEATNEKLFF. The chain has TRBV2 and TRBJ1-4; D ambiguous. Germline V gene lookup returns CDR1 SNHLY and CDR2 FYNNEI. Trimming took off 6 bases at V and 0 bases at J, with 11 bases between the two ends. The length of the CDR3 is 15 residues. The variable domain in full, completed from reference TRBV2 and TRBJ1-4, reads EPEVTQTPSHQVTQMGQEVILRCVPISNHLYFYWYRQILGQKVEFLVSFYNNEISEKSEIFDDQFSVERPDGSNFTLKIRSTKLEDSAMYFCASRIFEATNEKLFFGSGTQLSVL.

The chain employs TRBV9 and TRBJ1-6, with a possible D match to TRBD1 (5 bases). CDR1 and CDR2 (germline): SGDLS, YYNGEE. There are 16 residues in the CDR3. Trimming cost V 0 bases and J 5 bases, with 12 bases left between them. The CDR3 DNA reads TGTGCCAGCAGCGTAGGGACACCGAACCATAATTCACCCCTCCACTTT. Its protein product is CASSVGTPNHNSPLHF. The variable domain in full, completed from reference TRBV9 and TRBJ1-6, reads DSGVTQTPKHLITATGQRVTLRCSPRSGDLSVYWYQQSLDQGLQFLIQYYNGEERAKGNILERFSAQQFPDLHSELNLSSLELGDSALYFCASSVGTPNHNSPLHFGNGTRLTVT.

This clone was observed a handful of times. The chain uses TRBV29-1 and TRBJ2-2; a weak D match, TRBD2 (6 bases). V was trimmed by 7 bases and J by 1 base, leaving 13 bases between them. This CDR3 has 14 amino acids. Germline loops: CDR1 SQVTM, CDR2 ANQGSEA. The CDR3 region is CSAQGAGNTGELFF. The DNA of the CDR3 is TGCAGCGCCCAGGGAGCGGGGAACACCGGGGAGCTGTTTTTT.

The chain links TRBV4-1 to TRBJ2-5; 7 nucleotides match TRBD2. CDR3 length: 13 amino acids. After removal of 6 bases from V and 2 bases from J, the junction contained 3 bases not matched to a gene. Germline CDR1 is MGHRA and CDR2 is YSYEKL. The CDR3 nucleotides are TGCGCCAGCAGATCTAGCGGTCAAGAGACCCAGTACTTC. This sequence encodes CASRSSGQETQYF.

This sequence joins TRBV5-4 and TRBJ1-5; 7 bases are a match to TRBD1. Germline V lookup: CDR1 SGHNT, CDR2 YYREEE (reference sequence). The CDR3 is 16 residues long. The V segment lost 4 bases and the J segment 4 bases; nucleotides outside the gene matches: 11. This CDR3 is CASSIYGQATNQPQHF. CDR3 coding DNA: TGTGCCAGCAGCATCTACGGACAGGCAACGAATCAGCCCCAGCATTTT.

V and J are TRBV5-6 and TRBJ1-1, with 7 bases matching TRBD1. Trimming at V came to 2 bases and at J to 1 base, leaving 17 bases not matched to a gene. This CDR3 region has 19 residues. The germline V gene encodes CDR1 SGHDT and CDR2 YYEEEE. Here the CDR3 reads CASSLPPGQISRPNTEAFF. CDR3 sequence (DNA): TGTGCCAGCAGCTTACCTCCGGGACAGATTTCTCGACCGAACACTGAAGCTTTCTTT.

This clone has only one observation. The chain has TRBV6-5 and TRBJ1-2; D is ambiguous. This CDR3 is built from 12 residues. The germline V gene encodes CDR1 MNHEY and CDR2 SVGAGI. The V gene lost 6 bases and the J gene lost 5 bases, with 10 bases spanning the gap. The CDR3 loop is CASSESPYGYTF. The CDR3 DNA reads as TGTGCCAGCAGCGAAAGCCCTTATGGCTACACCTTC.

The chain links TRBV7-2 to TRBJ1-3, with D unclear. Germline-derived CDR1 and CDR2 are SGHTA and FQGNSA. V was shortened by 3 bases and J by 2 bases, with 8 bases between the two germline ends. The CDR3 has 14 residues. This CDR3 is CASSLTRTGNTIYF. The CDR3, as DNA: TGTGCCAGCAGCTTGACCAGGACTGGAAACACCATATATTTT.

This sequence joins TRBV6-6 and TRBJ1-6, with TRBD1 as a possible D gene (5 bases). Germline CDR1 and CDR2: MNHNY and SVGAGI (reference sequence). The CDR3 has 16 amino acids. Between the trimmed V and J ends, which lost 6 bases and 9 bases, there was a span of 21 bases. For the CDR3, the DNA is TGTGCCAGCAGGAACGGGGGTAGTGGCTCGGGTTCACCCCTCCACTTT. It codes for CASRNGGSGSGSPLHF.

This rearrangement joins TRBV15 to TRBJ1-1; D ambiguous. V was shortened by 7 bases and J by 4 bases, with 16 bases between the two germline ends. CDR1 and CDR2 from the germline V gene are LNHNV and YYDKDF (reference sequence). This CDR3 spans 14 amino acids. In DNA, the CDR3 is TGTGCCACCACGGGAGGGTACAGTAGCACTGAAGCTTTCTTT. Translated, it gives CATTGGYSSTEAFF.

The V gene is TRBV5-5, the J gene TRBJ2-7; TRBD1 agrees at 7 bases. V shed 1 base, J shed 12 bases, and the junction held 16 bases outside the gene matches. CDR1 is SGHKS, CDR2 YYEKEE, per germline (reference sequence). There are 15 residues in the CDR3. The CDR3 protein is CASSLTLGRGSDWYF. Here the CDR3 DNA reads TGTGCCAGCAGCTTGACCCTAGGCAGGGGGTCTGATTGGTACTTC.

V and J are TRBV30 and TRBJ2-5, with TRBD2 identical over 7 bases. The germline CDR1 and CDR2 sequences are GTSNPN and SVGIG (reference sequence). The trim removed 1 base at V and 11 bases at J, leaving 7 bases unmatched. This CDR3 is built from 12 residues. CDR3: CAWSGGAGEQYF. The CDR3 nucleotides are TGTGCCTGGAGTGGGGGCGCGGGAGAGCAGTACTTC.

The chain links TRBV27 to TRBJ2-7; 8 bases fit TRBD1. V shed 5 bases and J 6 bases; nucleotides not matched to a gene: 9. CDR1 is MNHEY and CDR2 is SMNVEV in the germline V gene (reference sequence). The CDR3 extends over 14 amino acids. CDR3 sequence: CASSLGQGVGEQYF. The CDR3 DNA reads TGTGCCAGCAGTCTCGGACAGGGTGTGGGCGAGCAGTACTTC.

The chain employs TRBV27 and TRBJ1-6; weak D call: TRBD1 (6 bases). The CDR3 is 12 residues long. The germline V gene has CDR1 MNHEY and CDR2 SMNVEV (reference sequence). Trimming stripped 6 bases from V and 7 bases from J, with 7 bases between. The CDR3 DNA reads as TGTGCCAGCAGCACAGGGAATTCACCCCTCCACTTT. Translation: CASSTGNSPLHF.

The count of this clone is one. The rearrangement joins TRBV27 to TRBJ1-1; tentatively, D is TRBD1 (6 bases). Trimming removed 2 bases from V and 6 bases from J, with 13 bases in between. The CDR3 is 14 amino acids. The germline gives CDR1 MNHEY, CDR2 SMNVEV (reference sequence). Written as DNA, the CDR3 is TGTGCCAGCAGTTTACAAGGGGGAGGGTCTGAAGCTTTCTTT. It is translated as CASSLQGGGSEAFF.

The genes are TRBV10-3 and TRBJ2-7, with 9 positions matching TRBD1. V lost 3 bases to trimming and J lost 7 bases; unmatched junction nucleotides: 13. In germline, CDR1 is ENHRY, CDR2 SYGVKD. The CDR3 extends over 16 amino acids. The chain's CDR3 is CAISDPMDRGSEEQYF. CDR3 bases: TGTGCCATCAGTGACCCTATGGACAGGGGCTCGGAAGAGCAGTACTTC.

This chain connects TRBV9 to TRBJ2-7, with a weak D call TRBD1 (6 bases). The CDR3 is made up of 17 amino acids. Per germline, CDR1 SGDLS and CDR2 YYNGEE. The V gene lost 5 bases and the J gene lost 3 bases, with 24 bases spanning the gap. The CDR3 is CASRIVQGWAVNYEQYF. As DNA, the CDR3 is TGTGCCAGCAGGATAGTGCAGGGGTGGGCTGTAAACTACGAGCAGTACTTC.

This clone occurred a few times. This chain connects TRBV6-6 to TRBJ1-2, with a weak D call TRBD1 (5 bases). CDR3 length equals 16 residues. V dropped 0 bases and J dropped 7 bases, with 18 bases sitting between them. Germline CDR1 MNHNY, CDR2 SVGAGI (reference sequence). DNA for the CDR3: TGTGCCAGCAGTTACTCCGGTGATGGGCAGGGTGGTGGCTACACCTTC. Translating gives CASSYSGDGQGGGYTF.

This clone was seen a handful of times. This sequence joins TRBV6-5 and TRBJ1-2, with 7 positions matching TRBD1. V shed 2 bases, J shed 6 bases, and the junction held 9 bases outside the gene matches. This CDR3 has 15 amino acids. In germline, CDR1 is MNHEY, CDR2 SVGAGI. CDR3 region: CASSYADRRLNGYTF. In nucleotides, the CDR3 is TGTGCCAGCAGTTACGCGGACAGGAGACTTAATGGCTACACCTTC.

This chain uses TRBV7-3 with TRBJ1-2; a possible D gene is TRBD1 (6 bases). Germline loops: CDR1 SGHTA, CDR2 FQGTGA. Trimming took off 4 bases at V and 3 bases at J, with 9 bases between the two ends. CDR3 length: 13 residues. CDR3 sequence reads: CASSSGHDYGYTF. In nucleotides, the CDR3 is TGTGCCAGCAGCTCGGGACACGACTATGGCTACACCTTC.

The V gene is TRBV6-5, the J gene TRBJ2-3; TRBD2 aligns across 9 bases. In germline, CDR1 is MNHEY, CDR2 SVGAGI. The CDR3 has 15 residues. V shed 2 bases, J shed 6 bases, and the junction held 6 bases outside the gene matches. CDR3 nucleotides: TGTGCCAGCAGTTACGGCGGGGGGGCGTCCGATACGCAGTATTTT. Protein: CASSYGGGASDTQYF.

This clone was picked up one time. The CDR3 DNA sequence: TGCGCCAGCAGCCAAGACGACAGGAATTATGGCTACACCTTC. Its translation: CASSQDDRNYGYTF. This rearrangement joins TRBV4-3 to TRBJ1-2; D possibly corresponds to TRBD1 (6 bases). Trimming pared 0 bases from V and 5 bases from J, leaving 10 bases between. In germline, CDR1 is LGHNA, CDR2 YSLEER. CDR3 length: 14 amino acids.

V is TRBV7-2 and J is TRBJ1-1; D ambiguous. This CDR3 contains 14 residues. V was cut by 6 bases and J by 1 base, with 12 bases left in between. The germline V gene has CDR1 SGHTA and CDR2 FQGNSA. CDR3 sequence (DNA): TGTGCCAGCAGAAAAAAACGGGGGAACACTGAAGCTTTCTTT. This codes for CASRKKRGNTEAFF.

The CDR3 DNA reads as TGTGCCAGCTCAGAGGGGGTAAACACCGGGGAGCTGTTTTTT. Translation: CASSEGVNTGELFF. The J gene is TRBJ2-2, the V gene TRBV18, with D possibly matching TRBD1 (6 bases). The CDR3 has 14 amino acids. V lost 5 bases to trimming and J lost 2 bases, with 9 bases between them. Germline loops: CDR1 KGHSH, CDR2 LQKENI.

The gene calls are TRBV2 and TRBJ1-5; TRBD1 aligns across 8 bases. CDR1 is SNHLY, CDR2 FYNNEI, per germline. The CDR3 has 13 amino acids. V lost 4 bases and J lost 6; bases outside the gene matches: 2. CDR3 loop: CASSVDRGQPQHF. The CDR3, as DNA: TGTGCCAGCAGTGTAGACAGGGGTCAGCCCCAGCATTTT.

This clone was detected a few times. The chain employs TRBV9 and TRBJ2-7; D unresolved. V was shortened by 7 bases and J by 0 bases, with 5 bases between the two germline ends. CDR1 is SGDLS, CDR2 YYNGEE, per germline. There are 11 residues in the CDR3. The CDR3: CASPLSYEQYF. Written as DNA, the CDR3 is TGTGCCAGCCCCCTCTCCTACGAGCAGTACTTC.